The entry below gives a single T cell receptor (beta chain) sequence along with its context. This sample is part of a study of blood T cell repertoires in COVID-19. Per the original data handling: Reference gene primer amplification in the assay estimated nucleated cell counts. Only in-frame clones appear in the TCRdb table, and some are missing; sequencing was by immunoSEQ multiplex PCR. V, J and clone size are taken as reported in that table, and D and trimming were inferred from the DNA itself. This sample has 100,000 to 150,000 clones, with around 80% found just once. Germline CDR1 ENHRY, CDR2 SYGVKD. J lost 7 bases, V lost 6 bases, and 8 bases had no gene match. The CDR3 is 13 amino acids.

The chain joins TRBV10-3 to TRBJ1-2; 7 bases line up with TRBD1. The sequencing input was peripheral blood. The receptor was isolated from a woman aged 55-69 years with acute or convalescent COVID-19. The CDR3 DNA is TGTGCCATCAGACAGGGGTTGGCTGGTGGCTACACCTTC. Its translation is CAIRQGLAGGYTF.